Below, one T cell receptor beta chain is given with its context. Antigen: not known. The PCR ran on 60 Vbeta and 13 Jbeta primers. Method: immunoSEQ multiplex PCR; TCRdb's copy keeps in-frame clones and lacks some. The sample contains 110,000 to 150,000 clones, roughly 80% of which appear only once. This entry belongs to a study of cytomegalovirus exposure and HLA in healthy donors. The study's findings and limits: The study had only CMV serostatus as immune exposure information.

The receptor was isolated from a woman aged 40 to 50 in good health and CMV-seronegative. The sequenced sample was PBMCs.

This CDR3 is CASSGPGTGVYEQYF. The CDR3 DNA reads TGCGCCAGCAGCGGACCCGGGACAGGGGTTTACGAGCAGTACTTC. The gene calls are TRBV5-1 and TRBJ2-7, with 10 bases that match TRBD1. The CDR3 has 15 residues. The germline CDR1 and CDR2 sequences are SGHRS and YFSETQ. V lost 4 bases and J lost 4; bases outside the gene matches: 8.